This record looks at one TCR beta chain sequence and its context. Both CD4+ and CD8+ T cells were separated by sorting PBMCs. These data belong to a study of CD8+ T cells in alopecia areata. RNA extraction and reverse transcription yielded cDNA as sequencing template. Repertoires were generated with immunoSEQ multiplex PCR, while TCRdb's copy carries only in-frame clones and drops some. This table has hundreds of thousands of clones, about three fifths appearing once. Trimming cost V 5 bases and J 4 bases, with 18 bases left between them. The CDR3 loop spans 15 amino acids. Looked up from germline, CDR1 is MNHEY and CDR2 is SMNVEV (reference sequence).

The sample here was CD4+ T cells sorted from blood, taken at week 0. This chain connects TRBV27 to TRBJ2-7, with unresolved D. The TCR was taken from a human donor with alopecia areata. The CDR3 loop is CASSTPQFSPYEQYF. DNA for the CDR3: TGTGCCAGCAGTACCCCACAGTTCTCCCCGTACGAGCAGTACTTC.